This section outlines one TCR beta chain sequence together with its context. The target antigen is unknown. Surgery cases with the highest brain T cell transcript signatures were chosen for sequencing. These data are taken from a study of brain T cells in children with intractable seizures. Overall study findings and caveats: Viral specificity was inferred only from CDR3 similarity; HCMV serostatus was unknown.

The CDR3 totals 13 residues. The germline V gene has CDR1 SGHRS and CDR2 YFSETQ. V was cut by 5 bases and J by 7 bases, with 13 bases left in between. Here immunoSEQ multiplex PCR was the method, and the copy in TCRdb shows in-frame clones only, minus some. The repertoire holds approximately 60,000 clones, 90% to 97% seen once, with 0.3% to 0.45% in the top ten. This receptor was identified in a boy in the first two years of life with focal cortical dysplasia and intractable seizures. The sequencing used peripheral blood, collected at surgery. V usage is TRBV5-1 and J usage is TRBJ2-1, with D possibly matching TRBD1 (6 bases). The CDR3 here is CASRQGISNEQFF. The CDR3 DNA follows: TGCGCCAGCAGGCAGGGGATAAGTAATGAGCAGTTCTTC.